This record concerns one T cell receptor (beta chain) sequence. No cognate antigen has been identified for it. Base quality data are lacking; no much larger clone is found one base away. Other DNA sequences in this specimen translate into the identical CDR3. The data derive from a study of T cell changes during pregnancy in multiple sclerosis (dated by TCRdb to about 2019). Some background on the complete study: Changes in the T cell repertoire over the course of pregnancy were examined in this study in women with multiple sclerosis.

The trim is 2 bases for V and 4 bases for J, with a gap of 6 bases between the germline ends. Taken from cysteine to phenylalanine, the CDR3 has 12 residues. Solely the CDR3 DNA is kept, with 36 bases framed from the first base. CDR1 and CDR2 are read off the germline V gene (reference sequence) as SEHNR and FQNEAQ. The library was produced with the immunoSEQ multiplex PCR assay. TCRdb holds this immuneACCESS table with in-frame rearrangements only. Some clones are missing; in checked studies, unresolved V genes explain under half, and the rest has no known cause. This sample comprises 35,000 to 40,000 clones, under 95% of them detected only once. Approximately 5.1% of the sample is in the top ten clones.

The TCR comes from a female donor with multiple sclerosis, enrolled in a pregnancy study. Sequences were derived from CD8+ T cells from peripheral blood mononuclear cells, sampled in the third trimester of pregnancy. The receptor chain draws on TRBV7-9 and TRBJ2-7, with a tentative D gene TRBD1 over 6 matching bases. The nucleotide sequence is TGTGCCAGCAGCTTACAGGGGTACGAGCAGTACTTC. This yields the protein CASSLQGYEQYF.